The 5 T cell receptor beta chains reported below all come from one sample, sequenced in a study of monozygotic twins with inflammatory bowel disease. TCRdb re-called the 5' RACE reads and gives one entry per CDR3 protein, without DNA. Its table records 400,000 to 500,000 distinct CDR3 sequences. Sequencing used blood. The origin of the receptors is a human donor with ulcerative colitis or Crohn's disease, or a healthy co-twin of an affected twin (not recorded which).

J is TRBJ2-2 and V is TRBV18; TCRdb's D call of TRBD2 is untestable without DNA. The length of the CDR3 is 16 residues. Germline V gene sequence: CDR1 KGHSH, CDR2 LQKENI. The chain's CDR3 is CASSPILAGVTGELFF.

The chain has TRBV4-2 and TRBJ1-5. Germline values: CDR1 LGHNA, CDR2 YNFKEQ. This CDR3 has 15 amino acids. The CDR3 spells CASSQEGGGNQPQHF.

This chain uses TRBV28 with TRBJ1-5; TCRdb's D call of TRBD1 is untestable without DNA. The length of the CDR3 is 18 residues. Germline-derived CDR1 and CDR2 are MDHEN and SYDVKM. CDR3 protein: CASSSYKGQGARRQPQHF.

The chain joins TRBV7-9 to TRBJ1-1; TCRdb selects TRBD1, and the lack of DNA leaves this call unchecked. Germline CDR1 reads SEHNR; CDR2 reads FQNEAQ (reference sequence). The CDR3 runs to 17 residues. CDR3 protein: CASSLGWGTGKDTEAFF.

The V and J genes are TRBV24-1 and TRBJ2-1. The germline V gene encodes CDR1 KGHDR and CDR2 SFDVKD. The CDR3 runs 14 residues. The CDR3 protein is CATSEDVWINEQFF.